What follows is one TCR beta chain and its context. J lost 6 bases, V lost 0 bases, and 5 bases had no gene match. There are 14 residues in the CDR3. Germline values: CDR1 SGHDT, CDR2 YYEEEE. These data are taken from a study of blood T cell repertoires in COVID-19. Overall study: Spain, Italy and the United States supplied samples that represented acute and convalescent COVID-19. From T cells, B-cell-depleted T cells, or PBMCs came the material, which was cDNA or gDNA.

Original data processing: Reference gene primer amplification gave nucleated cell count estimates. Sequencing was performed with immunoSEQ multiplex PCR; in TCRdb, only in-frame clones are kept and a portion is missing. That table furnishes V, J and clone size, whereas the DNA furnished D and trimming. The sample shows approximately 190,000 clones, roughly four fifths of them seen only once. Source material: peripheral blood. The rearrangement joins TRBV5-6 to TRBJ2-7; 8 nucleotides align to TRBD1. The receptor's source is a woman aged 40 to 50 with acute or convalescent COVID-19. CDR3 DNA sequence: TGTGCCAGCAGCTTGGTGGACAGGGTGGGCGAGCAGTACTTC. Its protein is CASSLVDRVGEQYF.